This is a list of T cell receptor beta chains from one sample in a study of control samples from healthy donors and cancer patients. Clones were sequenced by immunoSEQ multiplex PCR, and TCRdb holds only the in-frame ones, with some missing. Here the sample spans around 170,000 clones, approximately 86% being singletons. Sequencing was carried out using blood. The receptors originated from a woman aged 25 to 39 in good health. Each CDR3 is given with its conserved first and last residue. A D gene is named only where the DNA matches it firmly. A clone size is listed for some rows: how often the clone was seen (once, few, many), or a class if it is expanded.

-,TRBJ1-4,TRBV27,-,TGTGCCAGTCGTAGTCAACGGAGCCCTAATGAAAAACTGTTTTTT,CASRSQRSPNEKLFF
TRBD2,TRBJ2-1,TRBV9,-,TGTGCCAGCAGCGCGGGACTAGCGGGCGACAATGAGCAGTTCTTC,CASSAGLAGDNEQFF
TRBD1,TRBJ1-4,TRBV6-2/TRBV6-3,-,TGTGCCAGCAGTTACAGCCACAGACAGGGGGCAGTCAATGAAAAACTGTTTTTT,CASSYSHRQGAVNEKLFF
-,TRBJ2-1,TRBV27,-,TGTGCCAGCAGTTTAAGCGGACAAAATGAGCAGTTCTTC,CASSLSGQNEQFF
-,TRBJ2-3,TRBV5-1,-,TGCGCCAGCAGCTTGAGAGAGGCGGATACGCAGTATTTT,CASSLREADTQYF
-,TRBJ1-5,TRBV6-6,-,TGTGCCAGCAGTTACTCGGCGGGCAATCAGCCCCAGCATTTT,CASSYSAGNQPQHF
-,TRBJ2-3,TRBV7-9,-,TGTGCCAGCCTTCATCAAAAGGGGAGCACAGATACGCAGTATTTT,CASLHQKGSTDTQYF
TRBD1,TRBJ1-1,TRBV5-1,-,TGCGCCAGCAGCATGACAGGGTACACTGAAGCTTTCTTT,CASSMTGYTEAFF
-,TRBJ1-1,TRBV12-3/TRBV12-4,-,TGTGCCAGCAGTTTTGCGGGGAACACTGAAGCTTTCTTT,CASSFAGNTEAFF
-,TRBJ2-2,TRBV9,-,TGTGCCAGCGGGAGTGGGCGCGAATTTTCTACCGGGGAGCTGTTTTTT,CASGSGREFSTGELFF
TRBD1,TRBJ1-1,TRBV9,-,TGTGCCAGCAGCGTACAGGGGACAGGGGGCGCGGTTCTCTTT,CASSVQGTGGAVLF
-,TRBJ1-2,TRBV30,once,TGTGCCTGGAGTCCAGGACGAAAAGCATATGGCTACACCTTC,CAWSPGRKAYGYTF
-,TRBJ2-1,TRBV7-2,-,TGTGCCAGCAGCCCATCAATAGTCCATGAGCAGTTCTTC,CASSPSIVHEQFF
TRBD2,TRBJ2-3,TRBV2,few,TGTGCCAGCGGCCACCTCCTAGCGGGAGGAGGCACAGATACGCAGTATTTT,CASGHLLAGGGTDTQYF
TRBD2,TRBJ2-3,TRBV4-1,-,TGCGCCAGCAGCCAAGGGACTAGCGGGAGGCCGCGGGATACGCAGTATTTT,CASSQGTSGRPRDTQYF
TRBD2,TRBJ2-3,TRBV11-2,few,TGTGCCAGCAGCTCCCTAGCGGGGGGGCTGAAAGATACGCAGTATTTT,CASSSLAGGLKDTQYF
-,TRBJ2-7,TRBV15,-,TGTGCCACCAGCAGGACCCTCGACAGGCCCTCCTACGAGCAGTACTTC,CATSRTLDRPSYEQYF
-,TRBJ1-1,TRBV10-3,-,TGTGCCGTAGGGTCGGGCAGGGCGAACACTGAAGCTTTCTTT,CAVGSGRANTEAFF
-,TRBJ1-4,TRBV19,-,TGTGCCAGTAGTATTGATTTCCCAGGTGCAACTAATGAAAAACTGTTTTTT,CASSIDFPGATNEKLFF
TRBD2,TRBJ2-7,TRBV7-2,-,TGTGCCAGCAGCCGGAGCGGGGCGGGAGGGCCAGGGGAGCAGTACTTC,CASSRSGAGGPGEQYF
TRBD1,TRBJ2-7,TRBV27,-,TGTGCCAGCAGGAGACAGGGGGCGGGATCCTACGAGCAGTACTTC,CASRRQGAGSYEQYF
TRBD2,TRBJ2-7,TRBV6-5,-,TGTGCCAGCAGTCCGGGACTAGCGGGCTCCTACGAGCAGTACTTC,CASSPGLAGSYEQYF
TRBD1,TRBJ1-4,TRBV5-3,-,TGTGCCAGAAGCGGACAGGTAGGAACTAATGAAAAACTGTTTTTT,CARSGQVGTNEKLFF
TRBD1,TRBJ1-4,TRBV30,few,TGTGCCTGGAGACAGGGGCTAAATGAAAAACTGTTTTTT,CAWRQGLNEKLFF
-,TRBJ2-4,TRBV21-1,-,TGTGCCGGAACAGGTACCAAAAACATTCAGTACTTC,CAGTGTKNIQYF
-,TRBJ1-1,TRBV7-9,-,TGTGCCAGCAGCCAGAGGCGGCAGCTGATGAACACTGAAGCTTTCTTT,CASSQRRQLMNTEAFF
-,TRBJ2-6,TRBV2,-,TGTGCCAGCAGTCAAGGTCCTGCCGGGGCCAACGTCCTGACTTTC,CASSQGPAGANVLTF
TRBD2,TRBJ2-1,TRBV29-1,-,TGCAGCGTTGCCGGGAGGGCCCACAATGAGCAGTTCTTC,CSVAGRAHNEQFF
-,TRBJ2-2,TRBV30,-,TGTGCCTGGAGTGTACGGAGACGCAACACCGGGGAGCTGTTTTTT,CAWSVRRRNTGELFF
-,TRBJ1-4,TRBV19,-,TGTGCCAGTACTCTTGTCACGGGGAGGGAAAAACTGTTTTTT,CASTLVTGREKLFF
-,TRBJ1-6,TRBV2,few,TGTGCCAGCAGACCCGGCGACAGTGGAAATTCACCCCTCCACTTT,CASRPGDSGNSPLHF
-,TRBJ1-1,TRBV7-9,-,TGTGCCAGCAGCCTCAGTATAGGAGACACTGAAGCTTTCTTT,CASSLSIGDTEAFF
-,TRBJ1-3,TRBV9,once,TGTGCCAGCAGCGCGAGCGTTACAGGTTCTGGAAACACCATATATTTT,CASSASVTGSGNTIYF
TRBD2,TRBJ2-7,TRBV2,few,TGTGCCAGCAGTACCAACCTTAGCGGGAGGTACGAGCAGTACTTC,CASSTNLSGRYEQYF
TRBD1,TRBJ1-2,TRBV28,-,TGTGCCAGCAGTTTCACAGGGGCGGGGTATGGCTACACCTTC,CASSFTGAGYGYTF
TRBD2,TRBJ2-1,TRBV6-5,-,TGTGCCAGCAGTTCTTTTGGGGGGGGAGGGAATGAGCAGTTCTTC,CASSSFGGGGNEQFF
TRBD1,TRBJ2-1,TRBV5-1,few,TGCGCCAGCAGCAACTTACAGGGGAATGAGCAGTTCTTC,CASSNLQGNEQFF
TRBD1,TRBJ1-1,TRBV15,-,TGTGCCACCAGCGTGAACAGGGGGCTCGGGGACACTGAAGCTTTCTTT,CATSVNRGLGDTEAFF
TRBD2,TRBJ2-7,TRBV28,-,TGTGCCAGCAGTTTATCCCCAGCGGGAGCGGCCTACGAGCAGTACTTC,CASSLSPAGAAYEQYF
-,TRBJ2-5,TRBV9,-,TGTGCCAGCAGCGTAGTGGGGGTCGAAGAGACCCAGTACTTC,CASSVVGVEETQYF
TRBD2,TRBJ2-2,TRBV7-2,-,TGTGCCAGCAGCGACCCTAGCGGGGGGCGTTCTCACTACGGGGAGCTGTTTTTT,CASSDPSGGRSHYGELFF
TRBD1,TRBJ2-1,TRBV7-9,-,TGTGCCAGCAGCTTTTATGTCTTGACAGGGGGTCAAAGCAATGAGCAGTTCTTC,CASSFYVLTGGQSNEQFF
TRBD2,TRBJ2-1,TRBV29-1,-,TGCAGCGGAATTATAGCGGGAGGGAAGAACAATGAGCAGTTCTTC,CSGIIAGGKNNEQFF
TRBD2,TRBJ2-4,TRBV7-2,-,TGTGCCAGCAGCTCAGAGCCTAGCGGAGCCAAAAACATTCAGTACTTC,CASSSEPSGAKNIQYF
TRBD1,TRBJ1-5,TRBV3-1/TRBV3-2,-,TGTGCCAGCAGCTCAGGGGGGTTTTATAGCAATCAGCCCCAGCATTTT,CASSSGGFYSNQPQHF